Included here is one T cell receptor (beta chain) sequence, with context. Its antigen is still unknown. Sequencing used immunoSEQ multiplex PCR; TCRdb keeps in-frame clones, though not all of them. Of 16,000 or so clones listed, 92% are singletons. The germline V gene has CDR1 GTSNPN and CDR2 SVGIG (reference sequence). The CDR3 totals 12 residues. The V and J ends lost 3 bases and 8 bases respectively, with 13 bases between them. The entry originates in a study of T cell clonotyping in hematopoietic cell transplantation. General study findings and limits: No sorting was done, leaving CD4 and CD8 contributions mixed.

This clonotype originated in a man aged 40-49 years in good health. Some clones in this sample may be carry-over from other donors' samples. The genes are TRBV30 and TRBJ1-2; tentatively, D is TRBD1 (5 bases). The sample comprised peripheral blood mononuclear cells. CDR3: CAWRLGVGGYTF. The DNA for the CDR3 is TGTGCCTGGAGATTAGGGGTGGGAGGCTACACCTTC.